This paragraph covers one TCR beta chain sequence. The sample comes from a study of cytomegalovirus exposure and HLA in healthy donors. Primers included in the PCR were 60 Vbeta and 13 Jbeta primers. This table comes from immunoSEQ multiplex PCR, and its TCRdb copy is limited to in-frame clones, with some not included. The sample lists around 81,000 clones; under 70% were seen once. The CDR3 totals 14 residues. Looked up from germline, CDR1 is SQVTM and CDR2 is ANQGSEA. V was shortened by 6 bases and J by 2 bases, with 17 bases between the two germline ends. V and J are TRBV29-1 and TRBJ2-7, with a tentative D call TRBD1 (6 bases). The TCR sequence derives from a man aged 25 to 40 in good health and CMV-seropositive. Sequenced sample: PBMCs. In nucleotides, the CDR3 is TGCAGCGTGGGGGCCAGAAGGGGCACCTACGAGCAGTACTTC. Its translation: CSVGARRGTYEQYF.